This entry is about one TCR beta chain. The target antigen is unknown. The sample is drawn from a study of cytomegalovirus exposure and HLA in healthy donors. With 0 bases clipped from V and 2 bases from J, the junction kept 4 bases outside the gene matches. The CDR3 extends over 16 amino acids. Germline V CDR1 and CDR2: SGHRS, YFSETQ. PCR used 60 Vbeta primers and 13 Jbeta primers. Only in-frame clones appear in the TCRdb table, and some are missing; sequencing was by immunoSEQ multiplex PCR. Of 100,000 or so clones in the sample, 70% to 80% were seen once. Study-wide results and caveats: Further analysis was carried out later, and it showed several of the most significant clusters appearing linked to common viral pathogens. Rarity held for most TCR sequences, but there were some public TCRs that occurred in many donors.

This sequence originates from a man aged 25-45 years in good health and CMV-seronegative. The chain combines TRBV5-1 with TRBJ2-5; 10 nucleotides align to TRBD1. Sequences were obtained from PBMCs. CDR3 region: CASSLGDRGSQETQYF. The CDR3 DNA reads TGCGCCAGCAGCTTGGGGGACAGGGGCTCGCAAGAGACCCAGTACTTC.